These 2 T cell receptor beta chains share one sample of origin, sequenced in a study of blood T cell repertoires in COVID-19. Clones were read by immunoSEQ multiplex PCR, and TCRdb kept only the in-frame ones, dropping some. Of fewer than 200,000 clones in the sample, about 87% were seen once. The sample comprised peripheral blood. These receptors all come from a woman between 70 and 85 years old with COVID-19, enrolled during active disease.

This chain connects TRBV6-1 to TRBJ1-1; D is perhaps TRBD1 (6 bases). The CDR3 is made up of 14 amino acids. V lost 3 bases, J lost 3 bases, and 11 bases lay in between. The V gene's germline CDR1 is MNHNS and CDR2 SASEGT. CDR3 bases: TGTGCCAGCAGTGACCAGGGGATCCACACTGAAGCTTTCTTT. This encodes CASSDQGIHTEAFF.

The chain joins TRBV28 to TRBJ1-5; a possible D gene is TRBD1 (5 bases). This CDR3 is built from 14 residues. CDR1 MDHEN and CDR2 SYDVKM come from the germline V gene. Trimming shortened V by 6 bases and J by 5 bases, and 14 bases separated the two germline ends. DNA of the CDR3: TGTGCCAGCAGGTGGCAGGGAAAAGATCAGCCCCAGCATTTT. Its translation is CASRWQGKDQPQHF.